These 17 T cell receptor beta chains came from one sample sequenced in a study of blood T cell repertoires in COVID-19. Profiling relied on immunoSEQ multiplex PCR, and the TCRdb table lists in-frame clones only, not all of them. The sample gives about 200,000 clones, about nine tenths of which show up once; roughly 1.6% is in the top ten. Sequencing input: peripheral blood. Source of these receptors: a man aged 18-30 years with active or convalescent COVID-19.

This clone was recorded once. This sequence joins TRBV6-5 and TRBJ2-1, with 9 bases aligning to TRBD1. Germline CDR1 is MNHEY and CDR2 is SVGAGI. CDR3 length: 14 amino acids. The J segment lost 6 bases and the V segment lost 6 bases, leaving 6 bases of the junction unmatched. The CDR3 bases are TGTGCCAGCAGCCCCGGGACAGGGTTCAATGAGCAGTTCTTC. Its protein product is CASSPGTGFNEQFF.

This chain uses TRBV2 with TRBJ2-1, with TRBD2 matching over 7 bases. Germline trimming cut 6 bases from V and 7 bases from J; bases unmatched to any gene: 12. CDR3 length: 15 amino acids. Germline-derived CDR1 and CDR2 are SNHLY and FYNNEI. The CDR3 DNA follows: TGTGCCAGCAGCCCCGTGGGGGAGGGACTAAATGAGCAGTTCTTC. Its protein is CASSPVGEGLNEQFF.

The gene calls are TRBV7-2 and TRBJ2-7; the match to TRBD2 covers 7 bases. The germline V gene encodes CDR1 SGHTA and CDR2 FQGNSA. V dropped 7 bases and J dropped 1; count of bases not matched to a gene: 10. This CDR3 spans 15 amino acids. CDR3 nucleotide sequence: TGTGCCAGCAATCCTAGCGGTGGAGCGTCCTACGAGCAGTACTTC. It codes for CASNPSGGASYEQYF.

The chain joins TRBV6-5 to TRBJ2-5; 11 bases are shared with TRBD2. Germline V lookup: CDR1 MNHEY, CDR2 SVGAGI. Trimming at V came to 6 bases and at J to 4 bases, leaving 4 bases not matched to a gene. There are 14 residues in the CDR3. The CDR3 sequence is CASRRSGGVETQYF. In nucleotides, the CDR3 is TGTGCCAGCAGGCGTAGCGGGGGGGTAGAGACCCAGTACTTC.

This rearrangement joins TRBV6-5 to TRBJ2-7; 9 bases are a match to TRBD1. V shed 8 bases and J 0 bases; nucleotides not matched to a gene: 8. Germline V lookup: CDR1 MNHEY, CDR2 SVGAGI. This CDR3 comprises 15 residues. The CDR3 nucleotides read TGTGCCAGCTGCCTGGGGACAGGGTACTCCTACGAGCAGTACTTC. Protein: CASCLGTGYSYEQYF.

The V gene is TRBV7-6, the J gene TRBJ1-3; 7 bases align to TRBD1. The CDR3 has 15 residues. Trimming cost V 5 bases and J 0 bases; bases outside gene matches: 4. Germline CDR1 and CDR2: SGHVS and FNYEAQ. The CDR3 DNA is TGTGCCAGCAGCACCGGGACAGTCTCTGGAAACACCATATATTTT. Its translation: CASSTGTVSGNTIYF. Looking up the rest from reference TRBV7-6 and TRBJ1-3 gives the full variable domain: GAGVSQSPRYKVTKRGQDVALRCDPISGHVSLYWYRQALGQGPEFLTYFNYEAQQDKSGLPNDRFSAERPEGSISTLTIQRTEQRDSAMYRCASSTGTVSGNTIYFGEGSWLTVV.

This chain links TRBV10-3 with TRBJ1-5, with D unclear. This CDR3 contains 12 residues. The germline V gene has CDR1 ENHRY and CDR2 SYGVKD. V dropped 6 bases and J dropped 4 bases, with 7 bases sitting between them. The CDR3 DNA follows: TGTGCCATCAGCCGACAAAATCAGCCCCAGCATTTT. Translation: CAISRQNQPQHF.

This chain's CDR3 is CATGTDYGYTF. The CDR3 DNA is TGTGCCACCGGGACAGACTATGGCTACACCTTC. The chain employs TRBV24-1 and TRBJ1-2, with 7 bases aligning to TRBD1. Germline V gives CDR1 KGHDR, CDR2 SFDVKD. CDR3 length: 11 residues. Trimming at V came to 9 bases and at J to 3 bases, leaving 0 bases not matched to a gene.

CDR3: CASSAWTGVYGYTF. The CDR3 coding sequence is TGTGCCAGCAGCGCCTGGACAGGGGTATATGGCTACACCTTC. V is TRBV14 and J is TRBJ1-2, with 9 positions matching TRBD1. V gave up 5 bases and J gave up 5 bases; unmatched junction bases: 6. Looked up from germline, CDR1 is SGHDN and CDR2 is FVKESK. The CDR3 runs to 14 residues. The entire variable domain, with the rest obtained from reference TRBV14 and TRBJ1-2, is as follows: EAGVTQFPSHSVIEKGQTVTLRCDPISGHDNLYWYRRVMGKEIKFLLHFVKESKQDESGMPNNRFLAERTGGTYSTLKVQPAELEDSGVYFCASSAWTGVYGYTFGSGTRLTVV.

The chain has TRBV9 and TRBJ2-3; a possible D gene is TRBD2 (6 bases). CDR1 is SGDLS, CDR2 YYNGEE, per germline. The ends were cut back, 3 bases at V and 8 bases at J, with 22 bases in the middle. This CDR3 is built from 16 residues. CDR3 sequence (DNA): TGTGCCAGCAGCGGGGAGGACGCTGGGTTTCGGGGTACGCAGTATTTT. Its protein product is CASSGEDAGFRGTQYF.

This clone was counted once. The chain carries TRBV4-1 and TRBJ1-2; no definite D call. The CDR3 has 15 residues. CDR1 MGHRA and CDR2 YSYEKL come from the germline V gene. V shed 0 bases and J shed 5 bases, with 13 bases lying between them. The CDR3 protein is CASSQDLSVEYGYTF. The CDR3 nucleotides are TGCGCCAGCAGCCAAGATCTGTCTGTAGAGTATGGCTACACCTTC.

This clone was recorded once. The chain employs TRBV18 and TRBJ1-1, with D uncertain. The CDR3 consists of 15 residues. The germline V and J ends were trimmed by 1 base and 4 bases, with 13 bases remaining between them. Germline-derived CDR1 and CDR2 are KGHSH and LQKENI. As DNA, the CDR3 is TGTGCCAGCTCACCACGTCCGGGGTTAGGCACTGAAGCTTTCTTT. Amino acids: CASSPRPGLGTEAFF.

The chain recombines TRBV12-5 with TRBJ1-3; 8 bases line up with TRBD1. This CDR3 has 16 residues. Germline V gene sequence: CDR1 LGHNT, CDR2 FRNRAP. The junction had 7 bases not matched to a gene; V was cut back by 6 bases and J by 0 bases. The DNA of the CDR3 is TGTGCTAGTGGGACGGACAGGGCGTTCTCTGGAAACACCATATATTTT. It is translated as CASGTDRAFSGNTIYF.

This chain uses TRBV12-3 or TRBV12-4 with TRBJ1-3; D is undetermined. The CDR3 spans 12 residues. Trimming stripped 7 bases from V and 8 bases from J, with 12 bases between. The CDR3: CASTARWDTIYF. The CDR3, as DNA: TGTGCCAGCACAGCTAGGTGGGACACCATATATTTT.

This rearrangement joins TRBV30 to TRBJ2-7; TRBD1 matches at 7 bases. This CDR3 has 12 amino acids. The germline V gene encodes CDR1 GTSNPN and CDR2 SVGIG (reference sequence). V was pared by 2 bases and J by 4 bases, with 2 bases of the junction left unmatched. CDR3 sequence reads: CAWSTDRYEQYF. The DNA for the CDR3 is TGTGCCTGGAGTACGGACAGGTACGAGCAGTACTTC.

This chain links TRBV3-1 (or the pseudogene TRBV3-2) with TRBJ1-4, with D perhaps TRBD1 (5 bases). Germline loops: CDR1 LGHDT, CDR2 YNNKEL (reference sequence). Trimming stripped 4 bases from V and 0 bases from J, with 9 bases between. CDR3 length equals 15 residues. The CDR3 nucleotides are TGTGCCAGCAGCCGGAGGGGAACAACTAATGAAAAACTGTTTTTT. Its protein product is CASSRRGTTNEKLFF.

The chain recombines TRBV7-9 with TRBJ2-5, with D unclear. Between the trimmed V and J ends, which lost 6 bases and 5 bases, there was a span of 7 bases. The CDR3 is made up of 11 amino acids. Germline loops: CDR1 SEHNR, CDR2 FQNEAQ (reference sequence). The chain's CDR3 is CASSPGETQYF. The DNA of the CDR3 is TGTGCCAGCAGTCCCGGTGAGACCCAGTACTTC.